The clone carrying this T cell receptor beta chain was picked up many times. This sample was taken from a study of T-cell reconstitution after alpha-beta-depleted transplantation in children. Unique molecular identifiers were built into the TCRbeta library. TCRdb itself ran the PCR reads through MiXCR, one entry per CDR3 protein. Among approximately 350,000 distinct CDR3 sequences listed, about an eighth were seen once. This CDR3 contains 14 residues. V was clipped by 1 base and J by 5 bases, with 11 bases between them. Per the germline V gene, CDR1 is SQVTM and CDR2 is ANQGSEA. This chain joins TRBV29-1 and TRBJ2-2, with a possible D match to TRBD1 (5 bases). Sample: PBMCs, taken from the stem cell graft. The sequence came from a human donor who donated a stem cell graft to a child with Fanconi anemia. The CDR3, as DNA: TGCAGCGTTGAAGGAAAGGGGATGACCGGGGAGCTGTTTTTT. This gives the protein CSVEGKGMTGELFF.